These T cell receptor beta chains were read from a single sample in a study of technical replicates of blood from several donors. The table came from immunoSEQ multiplex PCR; TCRdb's copy has only in-frame clones and leaves some out. The repertoire holds about 89,000 clones, with about 94% as singletons. The sample comprised T cells isolated from PBMCs. Every receptor here comes from a human donor in good health. The conserved cysteine and the conserved F or W are not part of the CDR3 here. Each record gives: CDR3 protein, J gene, V gene.

ASTDSLGWTQY TRBJ2-5 TRBV7-2
ASSPRAGRPGQPQH TRBJ1-5 TRBV13
ASSLVHPNTEAF TRBJ1-1 TRBV5-8
ASSLHDPRGNEQF TRBJ2-1 TRBV6-1
ASSLATGGIVYGYT TRBJ1-2 TRBV7-2
ASSLSGGGNQPQH TRBJ1-5 TRBV7-3
ASKTSGTYNEQF TRBJ2-1 TRBV2
ASSLGGTENQPQH TRBJ1-5 TRBV5-1
ASSILGTANTEAF TRBJ1-1 TRBV19
ASSEADRGYGGYT TRBJ1-2 TRBV6-1
ASSVQQGDYGYT TRBJ1-2 TRBV19
ASRPRGGNTNQPQH TRBJ1-5 TRBV28
ASSSKQVANTEAF TRBJ1-1 TRBV7-9
ASSLALVNTEAF TRBJ1-1 TRBV7-6
ASSPTGGGTEAF TRBJ1-1 TRBV5-4
ASSRSGTGASGNTIY TRBJ1-3 TRBV7-8
ASSPRTLHYEQY TRBJ2-7 TRBV28
ASSFDGDRANPVTGS TRBJ1-2 TRBV28
ASRVSGGYNEQF TRBJ2-1 TRBV6-1
ASSPPGGGDYGYT TRBJ1-2 TRBV28
ASTPGYNSPLH TRBJ1-6 TRBV11-3
ASSLLAGGPNEQY TRBJ2-7 TRBV6-5
ASSLAGQGNTEAF TRBJ1-1 TRBV5-1
ASRQRDDQETRY TRBJ2-5 TRBV12-2
ASSFGLAGDTQY TRBJ2-3 TRBV7-9
ASSSDYFRAGELF TRBJ2-2 TRBV7-6
ASSIGDRGGETQY TRBJ2-5 TRBV19
ASRFDRDLNYGYT TRBJ1-2 TRBV12-2
ASSSTPPWRGQFTDTQY TRBJ2-3 TRBV5-4
ASSLAGFSYNEQF TRBJ2-1 TRBV27
ASSIGTAYEQY TRBJ2-7 TRBV19
ASRVAGGTQETQY TRBJ2-5 TRBV6-6
ASSAQPGQSTEAF TRBJ1-1 TRBV11-2
ASRKRATSYNEQF TRBJ2-1 TRBV6-5
ASLRNTGELF TRBJ2-2 TRBV7-6
ASSSGQGAYGYT TRBJ1-2 TRBV5-1
AWSERPAQWDTEAF TRBJ1-1 TRBV30
ASSGTSGKSNTGELF TRBJ2-2 TRBV7-9
ASRGPTRYNSPLH TRBJ1-6 TRBV27
ASGTDDYGYT TRBJ1-2 TRBV5-6
ASSYLIPGTEETQY TRBJ2-5 TRBV6-6
ASSDQRGISTDTQY TRBJ2-3 TRBV10-1
ASSPGSYSGNTIY TRBJ1-3 TRBV27
ASSPSRTGMGGYT TRBJ1-2 TRBV18